The clone carrying this T cell receptor beta chain was observed at least ten times. Antigen specificity is unknown. The authors' processing: In papillary thyroid cancer, a distant-metastasis classifier was built using CDR3 differences across clinicopathological groups. Through MiXCR, TCRdb re-clonotyped the PCR reads. The V and J calls follow TCRdb's processing rather than the paper's. Among approximately 65,000 clones, 4% to 4.5% were seen once, and the ten largest hold approximately 20%. This sample was included in a study of metastatic and nonmetastatic thyroid tumors. About the study: Samples came from malignant and benign thyroid patients, and repertoires were compared across blood and tumor or nodule tissue.

General study points: Malignant thyroid tumors reportedly exceeded benign nodules significantly in TCR beta diversity, with the difference appearing in blood and tumor.

Prior to thyroid surgery, none of the patients had received any treatment. Germline V CDR1 and CDR2: SGDLS, YYNGEE. V was pared by 0 bases and J by 8 bases, with 12 bases between. This CDR3 spans 14 amino acids. Sequencing was performed on blood. This receptor was taken from a female donor with papillary thyroid cancer or a benign thyroid nodule (not recorded which). Some clones in this sample may be carry-over from other donors' samples. The chain employs TRBV9 and TRBJ2-1; the D gene is possibly TRBD1 (5 bases). The CDR3 sequence: CASSVESRVDEQFF. Written as DNA, the CDR3 is TGTGCCAGCAGCGTAGAATCCAGGGTGGATGAGCAGTTCTTC. Complete variable domain (other parts from reference TRBV9 and TRBJ2-1): DSGVTQTPKHLITATGQRVTLRCSPRSGDLSVYWYQQSLDQGLQFLIQYYNGEERAKGNILERFSAQQFPDLHSELNLSSLELGDSALYFCASSVESRVDEQFFGPGTRLTVL.